A single sample is the source of the 14 T cell receptor beta chains below, sequenced in a study of T cells in Graves' hyperthyroidism and ophthalmopathy. Template material for amplifying TCR beta CDR3 regions consisted of RNA transcripts. HTBI primers drove first-round RT-PCR of the TCR CDR3. TCRdb re-called the multiplex PCR reads with MiXCR, one entry per CDR3 protein. The sample contains 300,000 to 400,000 distinct CDR3 sequences, roughly 20% of which appear only once. The sequencing input was blood. The receptors originated from a woman aged 45-65 years with Graves' hyperthyroidism.

This clonotype was observed at least ten times. The rearrangement joins TRBV28 to TRBJ1-1; perhaps TRBD1 as D (6 bases). Germline CDR1 is MDHEN and CDR2 is SYDVKM. The CDR3 is made up of 17 amino acids. Trimming cost V 1 base and J 2 bases, with 17 bases left between them. The CDR3 protein is CASSLFKGGAVNTEAFF. The CDR3 nucleotides read TGTGCCAGCAGTTTATTTAAGGGGGGGGCGGTTAACACTGAAGCTTTCTTT.

Details on this clonotype: One end of the junction fails to match germline, which may point to a read error. V and J are TRBV27 and TRBJ1-1, with D unresolved. This CDR3 comprises 14 residues. Looked up from germline, CDR1 is MNHEY and CDR2 is SMNVEV (reference sequence). The CDR3 nucleotides read TGTACCAGCAGTATCGGGAACCTTAACACTGAAGCTTTCTTT. It translates to CTSSIGNLNTEAFF.

The chain uses TRBV28 and TRBJ1-5; D remains unclear. V gave up 7 bases and J gave up 8 bases, with 9 bases separating them. The CDR3 loop spans 11 amino acids. Germline V CDR1 and CDR2: MDHEN, SYDVKM. The CDR3 spells CASKEKEPQHF. For the CDR3, the DNA is TGTGCCAGCAAAGAAAAGGAGCCCCAGCATTTT.

There are a few counts of this clonotype. DNA of the CDR3: TGTGCCAGCAGTGCCGGGACCTCTGGAAACACCATATATTTT. Its protein product is CASSAGTSGNTIYF. The chain uses TRBV6-1 and TRBJ1-3; the D gene is possibly TRBD1 (5 bases). The germline CDR1 and CDR2 sequences are MNHNS and SASEGT. The CDR3 runs to 14 residues. Trimming removed 4 bases from V and 0 bases from J, with 7 bases in between.

This clonotype appeared many times. The chain couples TRBV2 to TRBJ2-5; TRBD2 matches 10 bases. V shed 4 bases, J shed 5 bases, and the junction held 7 bases outside the gene matches. CDR3 length: 15 amino acids. Per germline, CDR1 SNHLY and CDR2 FYNNEI. The CDR3, as DNA: TGTGCCAGCAGTGCTACCGGGACTAGCGATGAGACCCAGTACTTC. Encoded protein: CASSATGTSDETQYF.

The gene calls are TRBV12-3 or TRBV12-4 and TRBJ1-1, with unresolved D. V shed 10 bases and J shed 1 base, with 10 bases lying between them. The CDR3 consists of 12 residues. The CDR3, as DNA: TGTGCCATCGGGCGGGGGAACACTGAAGCTTTCTTT. It yields the protein CAIGRGNTEAFF.

This chain's CDR3 is CASTETGQGFTEAFF. In DNA, the CDR3 is TGTGCCAGCACCGAGACGGGACAGGGGTTTACTGAAGCTTTCTTT. This chain joins TRBV2 and TRBJ1-1, with 10 bases aligning to TRBD1. The length of the CDR3 is 15 residues. V was pared by 7 bases and J by 5 bases, with 10 bases of the junction left unmatched. Per the germline V gene, CDR1 is SNHLY and CDR2 is FYNNEI.

This chain connects TRBV28 to TRBJ2-7; 10 nucleotides align to TRBD2. The germline gives CDR1 MDHEN, CDR2 SYDVKM. The CDR3 has 14 amino acids. The V gene end was trimmed by 6 bases and the J gene end by 4 bases; junction bases not matched to a gene: 6. This CDR3 is CASRASGGPYEQYF. DNA of the CDR3: TGTGCCAGCAGGGCTAGCGGGGGACCGTACGAGCAGTACTTC. The variable domain in full, with the rest retrieved from reference TRBV28 and TRBJ2-7, is DVKVTQSSRYLVKRTGEKVFLECVQDMDHENMFWYRQDPGLGLRLIYFSYDVKMKEKGDIPEGYSVSREKKERFSLILESASTNQTSMYLCASRASGGPYEQYFGPGTRLTVT.

This clonotype has a single count. DNA of the CDR3: TGTGCCAGTAGTATAGGAGGCAGGGGTCAGACCCAGTACTTC. Its protein product is CASSIGGRGQTQYF. The gene calls are TRBV19 and TRBJ2-5, with D perhaps TRBD1 (6 bases). Trimming took off 1 base at V and 6 bases at J, with 12 bases between the two ends. This CDR3 comprises 14 residues. Germline CDR1 is LNHDA and CDR2 is SQIVND (reference sequence).

The gene calls are TRBV9 and TRBJ1-1; D is ambiguous. The V end lost 0 bases, the J end lost 0 bases, and 15 bases lay between the germline ends. CDR3 length: 17 residues. Germline-derived CDR1 and CDR2 are SGDLS and YYNGEE. CDR3 region: CASSVAPRKAMNTEAFF. For the CDR3, the DNA is TGTGCCAGCAGCGTAGCCCCCCGAAAGGCCATGAACACTGAAGCTTTCTTT.

This clonotype was seen only a few times. V gene TRBV7-2 combines with J gene TRBJ2-5; 9 bases agree with TRBD1. With 3 bases clipped from V and 5 bases from J, the junction kept 7 bases outside the gene matches. The CDR3 totals 15 residues. Per germline, CDR1 SGHTA and CDR2 FQGNSA. The CDR3 DNA reads TGTGCCAGCAGCTTTACAGGGGGCTTGTATGAGACCCAGTACTTC. Translating gives CASSFTGGLYETQYF.

This clonotype was detected only a few times. The gene calls are TRBV28 and TRBJ1-3; 9 bases align to TRBD1. The CDR3 extends over 14 amino acids. Per germline, CDR1 MDHEN and CDR2 SYDVKM. Trimming removed 6 bases from V and 2 bases from J; junction bases left unmatched: 2. DNA of the CDR3: TGTGCCAGCAGGCGGGACAGGGCTGGAAACACCATATATTTT. Residues: CASRRDRAGNTIYF.

The CDR3 coding sequence is TGCAGTGCTAGAGCCACTAGCGGGAGCGTTGATACGCAGTATTTT. It is translated as CSARATSGSVDTQYF. The rearrangement links TRBV20-1 to TRBJ2-3; TRBD2 aligns across 11 bases. J lost 6 bases, V lost 1 base, and 6 bases had no gene match. Germline V gene sequence: CDR1 DFQATT, CDR2 SNEGSKA (reference sequence). The length of the CDR3 is 15 residues.

This chain uses TRBV6-1 with TRBJ1-3, with D perhaps TRBD1 (6 bases). Trimming took 1 base from V and 4 from J, leaving 8 bases between them. The CDR3 is made up of 14 amino acids. Germline CDR1 is MNHNS and CDR2 is SASEGT. As DNA, the CDR3 is TGTGCCAGCAGTGAAGGGGGGCTCGGAAACACCATATATTTT. Amino acids: CASSEGGLGNTIYF.